This TCR beta chain was recorded in a study of blood T cells in healthy people across ages. Staff drew around 10 milliliters of peripheral blood from each donor. With a J-beta primer mix and a sample-barcoded 5' primer, a second PCR ran about 7 to 12 cycles. TCRdb independently ran MiXCR on the 5' RACE reads; one entry per CDR3 protein. The data show approximately 1,700,000 distinct CDR3 sequences, roughly two fifths seen once. The study's findings and limits: Getting older went along with TCR beta diversity per million T cells dropping roughly linearly.

This clonotype was seen only once. Its antigen remains unknown. Germline V gene data show CDR1 as MGHRA and CDR2 as YSYEKL. V shed 0 bases and J shed 8 bases, with 8 bases lying between them. The CDR3 covers 13 residues. The clonotype comes from a human donor in good health. This rearrangement joins TRBV4-1 to TRBJ2-1; D is unresolved. Input material: blood. Written as DNA, the CDR3 is TGCGCCAGCAGCCAAGAGGGGATCTATGAGCAGTTCTTC. Translating gives CASSQEGIYEQFF.